These 8 T cell receptor beta chains came from one sample sequenced in a study of blood T cell repertoires in COVID-19. Produced via immunoSEQ multiplex PCR; TCRdb's table is partial and in-frame only. The data show just under 350,000 clones, about 93% seen once. The sequenced sample consisted of peripheral blood. The receptors were gathered from a woman aged 18-35 years who had recovered from COVID-19.

This clone has just one count. The gene calls are TRBV27 and TRBJ2-2; 7 bases match TRBD1. V shed 7 bases and J 0 bases; nucleotides not matched to a gene: 5. The V gene's germline CDR1 is MNHEY and CDR2 SMNVEV (reference sequence). This CDR3 comprises 15 residues. The CDR3 DNA reads as TGTGCCAGCAACACAGGGGCGACGAACACCGGGGAGCTGTTTTTT. As protein: CASNTGATNTGELFF.

The chain recombines TRBV7-2 with TRBJ2-3; the D gene is possibly TRBD2 (5 bases). Per the germline V gene, CDR1 is SGHTA and CDR2 is FQGNSA. This CDR3 region has 14 residues. V lost 5 bases to trimming and J lost 3 bases, with 12 bases between them. This CDR3 reads CASSPGSVTDTQYF. For the CDR3, the DNA is TGTGCCAGCAGCCCGGGTAGCGTAACAGATACGCAGTATTTT.

This clone was found once. The rearrangement links TRBV4-3 to TRBJ2-1, with D perhaps TRBD2 (5 bases). With 1 base removed from V and 4 bases from J, the gap between germline ends came to 17 bases. Looked up from germline, CDR1 is LGHNA and CDR2 is YSLEER. This CDR3 is 17 amino acids long. As DNA, the CDR3 is TGCGCCAGCAGCCAAGCCCTCTCGAACGGGATGTACAATGAGCAGTTCTTC. Its protein is CASSQALSNGMYNEQFF.

This clone was recorded only once. The V and J genes are TRBV6-2 or TRBV6-3 and TRBJ1-4, with TRBD1 matching over 9 bases. CDR1 is MNHEY and CDR2 is SVGEGT in the germline V gene. The CDR3 contains 16 residues. V lost 2 bases to trimming and J lost 8 bases; unmatched junction nucleotides: 9. CDR3 nucleotide sequence: TGTGCCAGCAGTTACGCGGACAGGGGCGCAGACGAAAAACTGTTTTTT. Protein: CASSYADRGADEKLFF.

With respect to this clone: The same CDR3 can be traced to other DNA sequences in this sample. This chain joins TRBV7-2 and TRBJ2-1; 8 bases are a match to TRBD2. Trimming at V came to 5 bases and at J to 0 bases, leaving 6 bases not matched to a gene. The CDR3 has 16 amino acids. Germline V gives CDR1 SGHTA, CDR2 FQGNSA. The CDR3 reads CASSPSSGSSYNEQFF. The CDR3 region has the DNA TGTGCCAGCAGCCCATCCAGCGGGAGCTCCTACAATGAGCAGTTCTTC.

The chain has TRBV6-2 or TRBV6-3 and TRBJ2-1, with D possibly TRBD2 on 6 matching bases. V was cut by 5 bases and J by 8 bases, with 10 bases left in between. The CDR3 contains 12 residues. Germline assignment: CDR1 MNHEY and CDR2 SVGEGT. For the CDR3, the DNA is TGTGCCAGCAGTGACCCTAGCGATGAGCAGTTCTTC. Its translation: CASSDPSDEQFF.

Written as DNA, the CDR3 is TGTGCCAGCTCACAAACGGATCCCGACGGAGGCAGATATTTT. Amino acid sequence: CASSQTDPDGGRYF. V is TRBV18 and J is TRBJ1-3; D is undetermined. There are 14 residues in the CDR3. Germline-derived CDR1 and CDR2 are KGHSH and LQKENI. Trimming left V 4 bases short and J 15 bases short, with 22 bases between.

The chain uses TRBV6-5 and TRBJ1-5; D ambiguous. The CDR3 length is 14 residues. The V end was cut by 0 bases, the J end by 8 bases, with 11 bases between. Germline CDR1 MNHEY, CDR2 SVGAGI. The CDR3 nucleotides read TGTGCCAGCAGTTACTCACCCCAGATCGAGCCCCAGCATTTT. This codes for CASSYSPQIEPQHF.